Listed here is a single T cell receptor (beta chain). Its antigen is currently unknown. This entry is derived from a study of cytomegalovirus exposure and HLA in healthy donors. 60 Vbeta and 13 Jbeta primers were used in PCR. The method was immunoSEQ multiplex PCR; TCRdb's version includes in-frame clones alone and lacks a portion of them. The table lists 150,000 to 180,000 clones, 80% of them singletons. At collection, donors were nominally healthy, but unrecorded immune exposures were probable. CDR1 is SGHTA, CDR2 FQGNSA, per germline. V dropped 5 bases and J dropped 6; count of bases not matched to a gene: 5. This CDR3 contains 13 residues. Points from the study as a whole: Available immune exposure information covered CMV serostatus only.

The chain is built from TRBV7-2 and TRBJ2-3, with TRBD1 matching 7 bases. The TCR comes from a man aged 30-40 years in good health and CMV-seropositive. Sequences were obtained from PBMCs. In DNA, the CDR3 is TGTGCCAGCAGCCTCAGACAGGGTGATACGCAGTATTTT. Translated: CASSLRQGDTQYF.